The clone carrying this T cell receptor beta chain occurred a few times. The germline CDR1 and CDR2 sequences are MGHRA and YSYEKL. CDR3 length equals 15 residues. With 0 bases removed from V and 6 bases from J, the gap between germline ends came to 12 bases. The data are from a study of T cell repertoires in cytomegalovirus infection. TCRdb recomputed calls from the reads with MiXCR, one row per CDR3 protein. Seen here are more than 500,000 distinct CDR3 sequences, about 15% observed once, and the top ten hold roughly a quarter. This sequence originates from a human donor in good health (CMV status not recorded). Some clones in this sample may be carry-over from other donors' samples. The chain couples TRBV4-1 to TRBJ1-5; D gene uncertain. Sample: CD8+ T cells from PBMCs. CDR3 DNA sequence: TGCGCCAGCAGCCAAGATTTCCGGGGTGGTCAGCCCCAGCATTTT. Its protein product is CASSQDFRGGQPQHF.